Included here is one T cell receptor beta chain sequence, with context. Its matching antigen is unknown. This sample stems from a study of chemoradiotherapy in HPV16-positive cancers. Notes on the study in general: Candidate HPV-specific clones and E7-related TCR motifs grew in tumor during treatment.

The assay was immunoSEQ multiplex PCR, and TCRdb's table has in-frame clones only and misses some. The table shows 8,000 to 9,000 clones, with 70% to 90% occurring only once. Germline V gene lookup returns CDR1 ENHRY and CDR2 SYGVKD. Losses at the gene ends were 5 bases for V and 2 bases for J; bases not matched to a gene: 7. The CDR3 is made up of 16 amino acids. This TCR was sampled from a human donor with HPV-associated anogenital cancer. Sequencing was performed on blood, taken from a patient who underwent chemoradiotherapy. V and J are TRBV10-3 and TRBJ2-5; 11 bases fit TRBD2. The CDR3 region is CAISLAGGPQQETQYF. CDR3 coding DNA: TGTGCCATCAGTTTAGCGGGGGGGCCGCAGCAAGAGACCCAGTACTTC.